The source of this T cell receptor (beta chain) is a study of T-cell reconstitution after alpha-beta-depleted transplantation in children. The CDR3 length is 18 residues. Germline CDR1 and CDR2: MNHEY and SMNVEV (reference sequence). Trimming took 5 bases from V and 11 from J; bases not matched to a gene: 21. Unique molecular identifiers were incorporated into the prepared TCRbeta library. TCRdb processed the PCR reads anew with MiXCR; each CDR3 protein has one entry. The sample has about 610,000 distinct CDR3 sequences; 8% to 11% are singletons. This sequence joins TRBV27 and TRBJ2-1, with TRBD2 matching 10 bases. Sequenced material: PBMCs from the stem cell graft donor, taken from the stem cell graft. This receptor was identified in a human donor who donated a stem cell graft to a child with acute myeloid leukemia. The CDR3 DNA reads TGTGCCAGCAGTCCTATACTGCCGACCGGGACTAGCGCCGCCCAGCAGTTCTTC. This translates into CASSPILPTGTSAAQQFF.